This TCR beta chain was identified during a study of cytomegalovirus exposure and HLA in healthy donors. The PCR ran on 60 Vbeta and 13 Jbeta primers. Using immunoSEQ multiplex PCR, the repertoire was profiled, and TCRdb retains in-frame clones only, with some absent. This table holds some 180,000 clones, roughly four fifths found once. With 4 bases clipped from V and 4 bases from J, the junction kept 12 bases outside the gene matches. CDR1 SGHRS and CDR2 YFSETQ come from the germline V gene. The CDR3 runs 17 residues. The chain is built from TRBV5-1 and TRBJ2-5, with TRBD1 identical over 11 bases. The specimen was PBMCs. The clonotype was recovered from a male donor in good health and CMV-seronegative. As DNA, the CDR3 is TGCGCCAGCAGCCAAAACCCGGGACAGGGGGGACGAGAGACCCAGTACTTC. Its translation is CASSQNPGQGGRETQYF.